A selection of T cell receptor beta chains follows, all from one sample in a study of early T cells in non-severe SARS-CoV-2 infection. Each CDR3 protein is one row after TCRdb ran MiXCR on the 5' RACE reads. The table shows 50,000 or so distinct CDR3 sequences, with less than 4.5% occurring only once. The sequencing input was whole blood. The receptors here all came from an adult who was a healthcare worker with PCR-confirmed SARS-CoV-2 infection or an uninfected control (not recorded which). CDR3s include the opening cysteine and the closing phenylalanine or tryptophan. A D gene is named only where the DNA matches it firmly. Clone size is shown for a subset of rows, as once, few, many or a class of expanded clone.

TRBJ2-3 | TRBV20-1 | many | - | CSAAFRDTQYF | TGCAGTGCTGCCTTCAGAGATACGCAGTATTTT
TRBJ2-1 | TRBV4-3 | many | TRBD2 | CASSQDKGLAFEQFF | TGCGCCAGCAGCCAAGATAAAGGACTAGCGTTTGAGCAGTTCTTC
TRBJ2-3 | TRBV12-5 | many | - | CASGLWGAYTDTQYF | TGTGCTAGTGGTTTGTGGGGGGCATACACAGATACGCAGTATTTT
TRBJ2-2 | TRBV7-6 | many | - | CASSGKGGNTGELFF | TGTGCCAGCAGCGGAAAGGGGGGTAACACCGGGGAGCTGTTTTTT
TRBJ1-2 | TRBV7-2 | - | - | CASRGGMTVDYGYTF | TGTGCCAGCAGGGGAGGGATGACAGTAGACTATGGCTACACCTTC
TRBJ2-3 | TRBV9 | - | - | CASSVGRTDTDTQYF | TGTGCCAGCAGCGTAGGACGAACAGACACAGATACGCAGTATTTT
TRBJ2-3 | TRBV13 | few | TRBD1 | CASSSTGGLGIRTDTQYF | TGTGCCAGCAGCTCCACAGGGGGTTTAGGTATAAGAACAGATACGCAGTATTTT
TRBJ2-5 | TRBV5-8 | many | - | CASSLTDRQETQYF | TGTGCCAGCAGCTTAACGGACAGACAAGAGACCCAGTACTTC
TRBJ2-5 | TRBV19 | many | TRBD1 | CASSSGQGRETQYF | TGTGCCAGTAGTAGCGGACAGGGACGCGAGACCCAGTACTTC
TRBJ1-5 | TRBV10-3 | many | - | CAISEGQGRNQPQHF | TGTGCCATCAGTGAGGGGCAGGGACGAAATCAGCCCCAGCATTTT
TRBJ1-4 | TRBV29-1 | many | - | CSVEEGYGNEKLFF | TGCAGCGTTGAAGAGGGGTACGGGAATGAAAAACTGTTTTTT
TRBJ2-7 | TRBV15 | few | - | CATSRDRKSSYEQYF | TGTGCCACCAGCAGAGATCGGAAGAGCTCCTACGAGCAGTACTTC
TRBJ2-1 | TRBV18 | many | TRBD2 | CASSSGTSGRPEFF | TGTGCCAGCTCCTCCGGGACTAGCGGGAGGCCTGAGTTCTTC
TRBJ2-3 | TRBV18 | many | - | CASSPPAGYTDTQYF | TGTGCCAGCTCACCACCAGCAGGCTACACAGATACGCAGTATTTT
TRBJ2-4 | TRBV9 | many | TRBD2 | CASSVGIAGSAKNIQYF | TGTGCCAGCAGCGTAGGGATAGCGGGGTCAGCCAAAAACATTCAGTACTTC
TRBJ2-2 | TRBV4-2 | many | - | CASSQGNPGELFF | TGTGCCAGCAGCCAAGGGAATCCCGGGGAGCTGTTTTTT
TRBJ2-2 | TRBV19 | many | TRBD2 | CASALAGGMNTGELFF | TGTGCCAGCGCCCTGGCGGGGGGGATGAACACCGGGGAGCTGTTTTTT
TRBJ2-7 | TRBV20-1 | few | - | CSAFSTGEVGYEQYF | TGCAGTGCCTTCTCCACAGGGGAGGTCGGCTACGAGCAGTACTTC